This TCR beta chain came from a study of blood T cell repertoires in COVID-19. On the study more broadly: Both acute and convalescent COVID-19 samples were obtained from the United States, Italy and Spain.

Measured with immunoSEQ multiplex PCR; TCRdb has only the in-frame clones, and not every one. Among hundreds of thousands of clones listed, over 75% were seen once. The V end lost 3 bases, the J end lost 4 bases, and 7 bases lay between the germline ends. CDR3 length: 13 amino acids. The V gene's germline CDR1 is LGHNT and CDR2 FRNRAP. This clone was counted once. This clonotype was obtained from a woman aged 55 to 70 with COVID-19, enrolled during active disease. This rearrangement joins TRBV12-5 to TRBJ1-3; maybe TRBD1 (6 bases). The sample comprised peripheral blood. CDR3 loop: CASGLGGGNTIYF. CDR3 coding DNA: TGTGCTAGTGGTTTAGGGGGAGGAAACACCATATATTTT.